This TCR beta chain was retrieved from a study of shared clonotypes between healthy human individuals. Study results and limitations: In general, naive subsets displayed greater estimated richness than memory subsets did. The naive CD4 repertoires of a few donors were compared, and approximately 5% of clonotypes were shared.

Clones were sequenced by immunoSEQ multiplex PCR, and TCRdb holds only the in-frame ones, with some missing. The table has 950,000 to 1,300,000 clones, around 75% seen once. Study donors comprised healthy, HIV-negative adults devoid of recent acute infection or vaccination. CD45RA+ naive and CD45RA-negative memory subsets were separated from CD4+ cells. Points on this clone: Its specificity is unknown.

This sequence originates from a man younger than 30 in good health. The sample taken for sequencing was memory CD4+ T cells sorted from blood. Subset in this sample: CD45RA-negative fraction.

CDR3 DNA: TGTGCCAGCAGCCCCTCGGGGCAGGGGTTCTTC. Its translation is CASSPSGQGFF. This chain uses TRBV7-9 with TRBJ2-1; D possibly uses TRBD1 or TRBD2 (5 bases each). The CDR3 extends over 11 amino acids. Per the germline V gene, CDR1 is SEHNR and CDR2 is FQNEAQ (reference sequence). V lost 5 bases to trimming and J lost 15 bases, with 14 bases between them. Using reference TRBV7-9 and TRBJ2-1 for the parts outside the CDR3, the full variable domain is DTGVSQNPRHKITKRGQNVTFRCDPISEHNRLYWYRQTLGQGPEFLTYFQNEAQLEKSRLLSDRFSAERPKGSFSTLEIQRTEQGDSAMYLCASSPSGQGFFGPGTRLTVL.